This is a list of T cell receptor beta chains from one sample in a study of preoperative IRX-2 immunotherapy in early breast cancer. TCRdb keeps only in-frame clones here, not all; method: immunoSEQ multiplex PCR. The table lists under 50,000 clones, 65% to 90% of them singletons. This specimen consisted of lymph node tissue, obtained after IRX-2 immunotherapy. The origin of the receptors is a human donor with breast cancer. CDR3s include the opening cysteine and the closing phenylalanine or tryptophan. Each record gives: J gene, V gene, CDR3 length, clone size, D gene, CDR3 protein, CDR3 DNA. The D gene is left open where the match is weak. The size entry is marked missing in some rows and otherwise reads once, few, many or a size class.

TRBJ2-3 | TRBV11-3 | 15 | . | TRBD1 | CASSKDRGFTDTQYF | TGTGCCAGCAGCAAGGACAGGGGGTTTACAGATACGCAGTATTTT
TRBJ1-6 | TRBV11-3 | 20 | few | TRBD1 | CASSLRTGMNSGSYNSPLHF | TGTGCCAGCAGCTTGCGGACAGGGATGAATTCGGGGTCCTATAATTCACCCCTCCACTTT
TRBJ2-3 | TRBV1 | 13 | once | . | CASSRSSTDTQYF | TGCGCCAGCAGCCGATCCAGCACAGATACGCAGTATTTT
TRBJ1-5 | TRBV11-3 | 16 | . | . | CASSLRGAGVNQPQHF | TGTGCCAGCAGCTTACGTGGGGCAGGAGTTAATCAGCCCCAGCATTTT
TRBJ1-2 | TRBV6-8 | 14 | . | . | CASSYQRPDYGYTF | TGTGCCAGCAGTTACCAAAGACCGGACTATGGCTACACCTTC
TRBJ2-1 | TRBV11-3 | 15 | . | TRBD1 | CASSSWTGAYNEQFF | TGTGCCAGCAGCTCCTGGACAGGGGCCTACAATGAGCAGTTCTTC
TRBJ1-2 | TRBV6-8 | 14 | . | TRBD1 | CASGRDRGTYGYTF | TGTGCCAGCGGCCGGGACAGGGGTACCTATGGCTACACCTTC
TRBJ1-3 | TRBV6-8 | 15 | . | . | CASSYPTGAGNTIYF | TGTGCCAGCAGTTACCCGACAGGCGCTGGAAACACCATATATTTT
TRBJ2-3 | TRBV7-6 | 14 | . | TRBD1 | CASSFGQGTDTQYF | TGTGCCAGCAGCTTCGGACAGGGCACAGATACGCAGTATTTT
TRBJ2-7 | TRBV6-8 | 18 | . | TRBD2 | CASSQPRLAGGHSYEQYF | TGTGCCAGCAGTCAGCCTCGACTAGCGGGGGGCCATTCCTACGAGCAGTACTTC
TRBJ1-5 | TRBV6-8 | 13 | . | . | CAISRTEGQPQHF | TGTGCCATCAGTAGGACAGAAGGTCAGCCCCAGCATTTT
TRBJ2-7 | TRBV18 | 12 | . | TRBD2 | CASSRDYYEQYF | TGTGCCAGCTCCCGGGACTACTACGAGCAGTACTTC
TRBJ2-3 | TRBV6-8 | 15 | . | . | CASSYSGVTTDTQYF | TGTGCCAGCAGTTACTCGGGCGTTACCACAGATACGCAGTATTTT